The rows below give T cell receptor beta chains drawn from one sample of a study of blood T cell repertoires in COVID-19. Assay used: immunoSEQ multiplex PCR; TCRdb lists only in-frame clones, some missing. The sample includes tens of thousands of clones, over 80% of them seen just once. The sample consisted of peripheral blood. The origin of the receptors is an elderly woman with active or convalescent COVID-19. Each CDR3 is given with its conserved first and last residue. Expanded clones get a size class; other rows say once, few or many, or leave the size out.

size,J,V,CDR3
.,TRBJ1-1,TRBV9,CASSVSGGNTEAFF
.,TRBJ2-5,TRBV19,CASRTLGGETQYF
.,TRBJ1-1,TRBV7-3,CASSPGQGGNTEAFF
.,TRBJ1-4,TRBV7-2,CASSSRGGNEKLFF
.,TRBJ2-1,TRBV7-9,CASSPSDRLKYNEQFF
.,TRBJ2-1,TRBV2,CASTAFRGWDNEQFF
.,TRBJ1-3,TRBV30,CAWSGAFLGNTIYF
few,TRBJ2-1,TRBV4-1,CASSQVPHNEQFF
.,TRBJ2-7,TRBV4-3,CASRARDRGSYEQYF
.,TRBJ2-5,TRBV5-1,CASSLAGLDQETQYF
.,TRBJ2-2,TRBV7-9,CASSLAQASGELFF
.,TRBJ2-3,TRBV5-1,CASSLTGGDGDTQYF
.,TRBJ2-5,TRBV4-3,CASSQGLLAGRETQYF
.,TRBJ1-2,TRBV28,CASSFESGYGYTF
.,TRBJ2-7,TRBV18,CASSPGLAGASWGHEQYF
.,TRBJ1-5,TRBV5-5,CASSLEVTGGQPQHF
.,TRBJ1-1,TRBV6-2/TRBV6-3,CASSFPGQGLNAQPLGTEAFF
.,TRBJ1-1,TRBV19,CASIKPAGGNTEAFF
.,TRBJ2-2,TRBV2,CASRGLANANTGELFF
.,TRBJ1-4,TRBV14,CASSQTQGLNEKLFF
once,TRBJ1-3,TRBV9,CASSDNAASGNTIYF
few,TRBJ1-6,TRBV30,CAGALGGALPPLHF
.,TRBJ2-2,TRBV7-3,CASSLYGGTKATGELFF
.,TRBJ2-2,TRBV5-1,CASSSGTSGELFF
.,TRBJ2-5,TRBV10-3,CAISVGAGGHQETQYF
.,TRBJ1-2,TRBV2,CASSPGQNYGYTF
.,TRBJ1-1,TRBV2,CASSGYRGITEAFF
.,TRBJ2-1,TRBV12-3/TRBV12-4,CASSFNRGGEQFF
few,TRBJ2-7,TRBV19,CASSIEGGLPGYEQYF
.,TRBJ1-6,TRBV19,CASKIAGGTYNSPLHF
.,TRBJ2-5,TRBV5-1,CASSPGQGGVTQYF
.,TRBJ2-3,TRBV7-8,CASSSDRATTDTQYF
.,TRBJ1-6,TRBV3-1/TRBV3-2,CASSQGGGNSPLHF
once,TRBJ2-7,TRBV18,CASYVESSYEQYF
.,TRBJ2-2,TRBV4-3,CASSLAAASGTGELFF
.,TRBJ1-3,TRBV6-6,CASSATGGRSGNTIYF
.,TRBJ1-1,TRBV6-5,CASSYSQNLNTEAFF
.,TRBJ2-7,TRBV12-3/TRBV12-4,CASSLRTSYEQYF
once,TRBJ1-2,TRBV18,CASSTGTGGANGYTF
.,TRBJ1-6,TRBV7-9,CASSFQDSPLHF
.,TRBJ1-3,TRBV7-9,CASSLDIAENTIYF
.,TRBJ2-5,TRBV21-1,CASSRCRGAEETQYF
.,TRBJ2-3,TRBV11-1,CASSFGDTQYF
few,TRBJ2-1,TRBV30,CAWNRENEQFF
.,TRBJ2-1,TRBV19,CASRTSGTYNEQFF
.,TRBJ2-7,TRBV5-1,CASSETSGGALQYF
once,TRBJ2-7,TRBV18,CASSATGDEQYF
few,TRBJ2-5,TRBV29-1,CSVEGAGGGETQYF
.,TRBJ1-5,TRBV27,CASSGTGGGQPQHF
.,TRBJ2-5,TRBV6-2/TRBV6-3,CASSGQGQETQYF
.,TRBJ1-3,TRBV4-3,CASSHTGGTGNTIYF
once,TRBJ2-6,TRBV7-2,CASSLWSSGANVLTF
.,TRBJ1-1,TRBV3-1/TRBV3-2,CASSRGGQGAIMNTEAFF